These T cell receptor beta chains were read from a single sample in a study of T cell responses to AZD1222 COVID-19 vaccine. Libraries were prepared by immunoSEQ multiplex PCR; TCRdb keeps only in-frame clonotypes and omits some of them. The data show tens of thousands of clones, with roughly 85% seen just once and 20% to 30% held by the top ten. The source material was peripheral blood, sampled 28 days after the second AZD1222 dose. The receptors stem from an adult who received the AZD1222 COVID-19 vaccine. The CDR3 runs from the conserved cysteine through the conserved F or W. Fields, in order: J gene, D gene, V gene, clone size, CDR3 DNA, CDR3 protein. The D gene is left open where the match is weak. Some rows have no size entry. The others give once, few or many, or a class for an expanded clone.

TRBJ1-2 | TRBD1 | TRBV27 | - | TGTGCCAGCAGTCGACAGGGATTGGAGGGCTACACCTTC | CASSRQGLEGYTF
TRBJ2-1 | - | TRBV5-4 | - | TGTGCCAGCAGCCCCAAAAAGAGGGGTAGTTACAATGAGCAGTTCTTC | CASSPKKRGSYNEQFF
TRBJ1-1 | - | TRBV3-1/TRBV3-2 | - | TGTGCCAGCAGTCGACAGCCGAACCTAGCTTTCTTT | CASSRQPNLAFF
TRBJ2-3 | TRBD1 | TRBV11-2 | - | TGTGCCAGCACAGGGGGCGAGGCAGATACGCAGTATTTT | CASTGGEADTQYF
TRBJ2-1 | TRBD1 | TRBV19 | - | TGTGCCAGTAGTCGGACAGGTAATGAGCAGTTCTTC | CASSRTGNEQFF
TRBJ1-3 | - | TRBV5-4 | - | TGTGCCAGCAGCCCAAACCCCACCCACCTCTCTGGAAACACCATATATTTT | CASSPNPTHLSGNTIYF
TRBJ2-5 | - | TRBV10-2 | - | TGCGCCAGCAGTGCCTCGAGTTGGGAGACCCAGTACTTC | CASSASSWETQYF
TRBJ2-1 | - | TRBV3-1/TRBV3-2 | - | TGTGCCAGCAGCCAACCTCTTTCTCGAGCGGACAATGAGCAGTTCTTC | CASSQPLSRADNEQFF
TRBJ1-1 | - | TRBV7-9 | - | TGTGCCAGCAGCCACACACCCGATGAAGCTTTCTTT | CASSHTPDEAFF
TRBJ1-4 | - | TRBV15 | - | TGTGCCACCAGCAGAGATGTGAGGGAAATAAATGAAAAACTGTTTTTT | CATSRDVREINEKLFF
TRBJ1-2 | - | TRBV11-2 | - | TGTGCCAGCAGCCCAGGGTTATTAGAGCGTGGCTACACCTTC | CASSPGLLERGYTF
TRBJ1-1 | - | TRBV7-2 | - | TGTGCCAGCAGCTTAGATCTAGTGAACACTGAAGCTTTCTTT | CASSLDLVNTEAFF
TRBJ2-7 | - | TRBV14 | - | TGTGCCAGCAGCCAAGTATCACAGGGAGGTTACGAGCAGTACTTC | CASSQVSQGGYEQYF
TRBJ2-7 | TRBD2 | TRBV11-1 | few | TGTGCCAGCAGCGTCCTAGCGGGACCCGACTACGAGCAGTACTTC | CASSVLAGPDYEQYF
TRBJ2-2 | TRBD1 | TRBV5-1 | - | TGCGCCAGCAGCTTGAGGGGGCACGATAACACCGGGGAGCTGTTTTTT | CASSLRGHDNTGELFF
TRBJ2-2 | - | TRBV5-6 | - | TGTGCCAGCAGCCCGGTTGGTCCCGGGGAGCTGTTTTTT | CASSPVGPGELFF
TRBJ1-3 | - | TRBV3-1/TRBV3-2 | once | TGTGCCAGCAGCCCAACGGGCGGGGGGACCTCTGGAAACACCATATATTTT | CASSPTGGGTSGNTIYF
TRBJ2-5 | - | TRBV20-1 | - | TGCAGTGCTAGAGGAAGCGAGACCCAGTACTTC | CSARGSETQYF
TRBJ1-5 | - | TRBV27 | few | TGTGCCAGCAGACCAACGGGGGACTTCCTCCAGCATTTT | CASRPTGDFLQHF
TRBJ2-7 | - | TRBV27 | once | TGTGCCAGCAGTCCTGATAGCGGCCTCCGCTACGAGCAGTACTTC | CASSPDSGLRYEQYF
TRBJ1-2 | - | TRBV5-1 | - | TGCGCCAGCAGCCTCGGACAGCCTAACTATGGCTACACCTTC | CASSLGQPNYGYTF
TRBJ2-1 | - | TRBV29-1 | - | TGCAGCGTTGGCCCCGATGTCTATGAGCAGTTCTTC | CSVGPDVYEQFF
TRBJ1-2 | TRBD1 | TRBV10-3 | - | TGTGCCACCACAACGGGGGACAGGGGACCCAACTATGGCTACACCTTC | CATTTGDRGPNYGYTF
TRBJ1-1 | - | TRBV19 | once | TGTGCCAGACAAAGAGGGGGACCTCTATTT | CARQRGGPLF
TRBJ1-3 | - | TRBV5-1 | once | TGCGCCAGCAGCCCGAGTGGGGGAGGGATTCGTGGAAACACCATATATTTT | CASSPSGGGIRGNTIYF
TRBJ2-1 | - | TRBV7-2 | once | TGTGCCAGCAGCATACGGACTCACAATGAGCAGTTCTTC | CASSIRTHNEQFF
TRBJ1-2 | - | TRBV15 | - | TGTGCCACCAGCAGAGCCACGGACAGATACTATGGCTACACCTTC | CATSRATDRYYGYTF